The 32 T cell receptor beta chains reported below all come from one sample, sequenced in a study of shared clonotypes between healthy human individuals (dated by TCRdb to 2020 to 2021). The protocol used for the library was the immunoSEQ multiplex PCR assay. TCRdb took this table from immuneACCESS and kept in-frame rearrangements with V and J called. Such tables lack part of the clones; where checked against another copy, unresolved V genes explain under half of the gap, and the rest is unexplained. The sample has some 1.5 million clones on record, 95% to 99% of them singletons. About 0.42% of the sample lies in the top ten. The sequencing input was naive CD4+ T cells sorted from blood. Reading the label with the study, this specimen's cell subset or site is: CD45RA+ positively selected. All receptors come from a man between 25 and 39 years old in good health.

J is TRBJ2-7 and V is TRBV9; weak D call: TRBD2 (6 bases). Trimming removed 0 bases from V and 0 bases from J, with 10 bases in between. The germline CDR1 and CDR2 sequences are SGDLS and YYNGEE. The CDR3 sequence is 15 residues long. CDR3 amino acids: CASSVGVGSSYEQYF. CDR3 sequence (DNA): TGTGCCAGCAGCGTAGGGGTCGGGAGCTCCTACGAGCAGTACTTC.

This chain connects TRBV13 to TRBJ2-3, with TRBD1 matching over 7 bases. This CDR3 has 15 amino acids. Germline CDR1 reads PRHDT; CDR2 reads FYEKMQ (reference sequence). V lost 6 bases and J lost 5; bases outside the gene matches: 11. The CDR3 loop reads CASSYRDRSLDTQYF. DNA of the CDR3: TGTGCCAGCAGTTACCGGGACAGATCGTTAGATACGCAGTATTTT.

The chain recombines TRBV6-1 with TRBJ1-1, with 7 nucleotides matching TRBD1. Germline V gives CDR1 MNHNS, CDR2 SASEGT. The CDR3 is made up of 15 amino acids. V trimming: 6 bases; J trimming: 4 bases; junction bases outside the gene matches: 11. Here the CDR3 reads CASRQGQVGSTEAFF. The CDR3 coding sequence is TGTGCCAGCAGACAAGGACAGGTTGGTTCCACTGAAGCTTTCTTT.

Worth noting for this clone: Within the sample, other DNA sequences also encode this same CDR3. The chain links TRBV4-1 to TRBJ2-7; D tentatively reads TRBD1 or TRBD2 (5 bases each). V was shortened by 4 bases and J by 7 bases, with 14 bases between the two germline ends. Germline lookup yields CDR1 MGHRA and CDR2 YSYEKL. CDR3 length: 13 residues. CDR3 coding DNA: TGCGCCAGCAGCCGATCGACGGGGCGGGAGCAGTACTTC. Residues: CASSRSTGREQYF.

Worth noting for this clone: Other DNA sequences in this specimen translate into the identical CDR3. The chain uses TRBV5-1 and TRBJ2-2, with D tentatively TRBD2 (5 bases). Trimming pared 2 bases from V and 2 bases from J, leaving 7 bases between. CDR1 is SGHRS and CDR2 is YFSETQ in the germline V gene. This CDR3 has 14 amino acids. The chain's CDR3 is CASSLGRNTGELFF. The DNA of the CDR3 is TGCGCCAGCAGCTTAGGGAGAAACACCGGGGAGCTGTTTTTT.

This chain links TRBV9 with TRBJ2-7; TRBD2 is a possible D gene (6 bases). The CDR3 is made up of 13 amino acids. Germline V CDR1 and CDR2: SGDLS, YYNGEE. CDR3 sequence: CARIIRGLLEQYF. CDR3 DNA sequence: TGTGCTAGAATTATTAGGGGACTCCTCGAGCAGTACTTC.

This chain connects TRBV6-5 to TRBJ2-1, with D maybe TRBD2 (6 bases). Germline V lookup: CDR1 MNHEY, CDR2 SVGAGI. The V and J ends lost 5 bases and 2 bases respectively, with 10 bases between them. This CDR3 has 14 residues. The CDR3 loop reads CASSPGTAYNEQFF. The CDR3 DNA follows: TGTGCCAGCAGTCCCGGGACTGCCTACAATGAGCAGTTCTTC.

J is TRBJ2-1 and V is TRBV11-2; D remains ambiguous. CDR3 length: 12 residues. The ends were cut back, 5 bases at V and 14 bases at J, with 16 bases in the middle. CDR1 and CDR2 (germline): SGHAT, FQNNGV. The CDR3 spells CASSLPKTVEFF. The DNA of the CDR3 is TGTGCCAGCAGCCTTCCTAAGACTGTGGAGTTCTTC.

The CDR3 is CATSRAGAPNTGELFF. DNA of the CDR3: TGTGCCACCAGCAGAGCTGGGGCCCCGAACACCGGGGAGCTGTTTTTT. The chain joins TRBV15 to TRBJ2-2; a weak D match, TRBD1 (5 bases). V was pared by 1 base and J by 0 bases, with 9 bases between. There are 16 residues in the CDR3. CDR1 is LNHNV and CDR2 is YYDKDF in the germline V gene (reference sequence).

This clone was detected once. The chain has TRBV5-1 and TRBJ2-7, with 7 bases aligning to TRBD2. The CDR3 is made up of 14 amino acids. Unmatched junction bases numbered 8, after V lost 4 bases and J lost 4 bases. The germline gives CDR1 SGHRS, CDR2 YFSETQ. DNA for the CDR3: TGCGCCAGCAGCGGCACGCTGGGAGGGTACGAGCAGTACTTC. Protein product: CASSGTLGGYEQYF.

The rearrangement uses TRBV27 and TRBJ2-1; 9 bases map to TRBD1. CDR3 size: 15 residues. Germline trimming cut 5 bases from V and 8 bases from J; bases unmatched to any gene: 10. CDR1 is MNHEY, CDR2 SMNVEV, per germline (reference sequence). The CDR3 loop is CASSTGTGFRDEQFF. The CDR3 DNA reads as TGTGCCAGCAGTACCGGGACAGGGTTCAGGGATGAGCAGTTCTTC.

This clone has just one count. Other DNA sequences from this sample encode an identical CDR3 as well. The chain carries TRBV18 and TRBJ2-5; TRBD1 matches 7 bases. Germline values: CDR1 KGHSH, CDR2 LQKENI. The J segment lost 2 bases and the V segment lost 6 bases, leaving 3 bases of the junction unmatched. The length of the CDR3 is 13 residues. The CDR3 loop is CASSPGGQETQYF. The CDR3, as DNA: TGTGCCAGCTCCCCAGGGGGACAAGAGACCCAGTACTTC. Full variable domain (missing parts from reference TRBV18 and TRBJ2-5): NAGVMQNPRHLVRRRGQEARLRCSPMKGHSHVYWYRQLPEEGLKFMVYLQKENIIDESGMPKERFSAEFPKEGPSILRIQQVVRGDSAAYFCASSPGGQETQYFGPGTRLLVL.

This chain uses TRBV7-2 with TRBJ1-2; 9 bases are a match to TRBD1. This CDR3 has 13 residues. Trimming cost V 5 bases and J 6 bases; bases outside gene matches: 4. The germline V gene encodes CDR1 SGHTA and CDR2 FQGNSA. The CDR3 spells CASSKGTGNGYTF. The CDR3 region has the DNA TGTGCCAGCAGCAAAGGGACAGGGAATGGCTACACCTTC.

For the CDR3, the DNA is TGTGCCAGCAGCAAGTTCCAAGAGACCCAGTACTTC. Encoded protein: CASSKFQETQYF. The chain combines TRBV2 with TRBJ2-5, with D uncertain. The CDR3 totals 12 residues. Looked up from germline, CDR1 is SNHLY and CDR2 is FYNNEI. V lost 6 bases, J lost 1 base, and 6 bases lay in between.

J is TRBJ2-1 and V is TRBV2; TRBD2 matches 10 bases. The CDR3 contains 13 residues. Germline V CDR1 and CDR2: SNHLY, FYNNEI. Trimming took 6 bases from V and 8 from J; bases not matched to a gene: 4. CDR3 in amino acids: CASRSSGSDEQFF. As DNA, the CDR3 is TGTGCCAGCAGATCTAGCGGGAGCGATGAGCAGTTCTTC.

This sequence joins TRBV25-1 and TRBJ1-1; 7 bases are a match to TRBD1. The CDR3 totals 14 residues. The germline CDR1 and CDR2 sequences are MGHDK and SYGVNS. J was trimmed by 9 bases and V by 7 bases; bases with no gene match: 14. The CDR3 protein is CASTTRGQTMKAFF. For the CDR3, the DNA is TGTGCCAGCACTACTAGGGGACAGACGATGAAAGCTTTCTTT.

The chain carries TRBV28 and TRBJ2-1, with 8 positions matching TRBD2. Germline CDR1 reads MDHEN; CDR2 reads SYDVKM. V was clipped by 5 bases and J by 4 bases; unmatched bases: 13. The CDR3 extends over 17 amino acids. CDR3 in DNA: TGTGCCAGCAGTCCCTGGGAGGGCGGGAGGCTTTACAATGAGCAGTTCTTC. Translation gives CASSPWEGGRLYNEQFF.

On this clone itself: The identical CDR3 is also encoded by other nucleotide sequences in the sample. The V and J genes are TRBV7-2 and TRBJ2-1; D remains ambiguous. CDR1 is SGHTA and CDR2 is FQGNSA in the germline V gene. V gave up 5 bases and J gave up 4 bases, with 9 bases separating them. CDR3 length: 13 amino acids. In DNA form, the CDR3 reads TGTGCCAGCAGCCTTGGACCGTACAATGAGCAGTTCTTC. Its protein is CASSLGPYNEQFF.

This clone has only one observation. The chain has TRBV2 and TRBJ1-5; 10 bases are shared with TRBD1. The germline V gene encodes CDR1 SNHLY and CDR2 FYNNEI. This CDR3 has 16 amino acids. Trimming took 6 bases from V and 3 from J; bases not matched to a gene: 8. The CDR3 DNA is TGTGCCAGCAGACTACGGACAGGGGGTTCCAATCAGCCCCAGCATTTT. This codes for CASRLRTGGSNQPQHF. Using reference TRBV2 and TRBJ1-5 for the parts outside the CDR3, the full variable domain is EPEVTQTPSHQVTQMGQEVILRCVPISNHLYFYWYRQILGQKVEFLVSFYNNEISEKSEIFDDQFSVERPDGSNFTLKIRSTKLEDSAMYFCASRLRTGGSNQPQHFGDGTRLSIL.

The CDR3 nucleotides are TGCGCCAGCAGCTTGCTAGCGGGAGTAAACGAGCAGTACTTC. Its protein is CASSLLAGVNEQYF. The V call is TRBV5-1, the J call TRBJ2-7; 10 bases align to TRBD2. Trimming cost V 1 base and J 5 bases; bases outside gene matches: 3. The CDR3 contains 14 residues. Germline values: CDR1 SGHRS, CDR2 YFSETQ.

V gene TRBV19 combines with J gene TRBJ1-5, with TRBD1 as a possible D gene (5 bases). Germline V gives CDR1 LNHDA, CDR2 SQIVND (reference sequence). This CDR3 comprises 13 residues. V lost 3 bases and J lost 6, with 9 bases in between. CDR3 sequence (DNA): TGTGCCAGTAGTATCGGGGGGAGTCAGCCCCAGCATTTT. It translates to CASSIGGSQPQHF.

This rearrangement joins TRBV5-1 to TRBJ2-3, with TRBD2 matching 8 bases. V was clipped by 4 bases and J by 4 bases; unmatched bases: 11. This CDR3 spans 16 amino acids. CDR1 SGHRS and CDR2 YFSETQ come from the germline V gene. The chain's CDR3 is CASSKWYWREADTQYF. CDR3 sequence (DNA): TGCGCCAGCAGCAAATGGTATTGGCGGGAGGCAGATACGCAGTATTTT.

The rearrangement links TRBV7-2 to TRBJ1-4, with D unresolved. Trimming pared 0 bases from V and 4 bases from J, leaving 6 bases between. Germline V gene lookup returns CDR1 SGHTA and CDR2 FQGNSA. The CDR3 is 14 amino acids. CDR3 in DNA: TGTGCCAGCAGCTTAGCGCGGATTAATGAAAAACTGTTTTTT. Encoded protein: CASSLARINEKLFF.

This sequence joins TRBV5-1 and TRBJ2-1; 9 nucleotides align to TRBD2. Germline CDR1 reads SGHRS; CDR2 reads YFSETQ. Trimming at V came to 0 bases and at J to 6 bases, leaving 7 bases not matched to a gene. The CDR3 extends over 16 amino acids. The CDR3 here is CASSLDRAGGFNEQFF. CDR3 DNA sequence: TGCGCCAGCAGCTTGGACCGCGCGGGAGGGTTCAATGAGCAGTTCTTC.

The chain links TRBV11-3 to TRBJ2-1; TRBD1 matches 8 bases. This CDR3 contains 15 residues. The V segment lost 5 bases and the J segment 2 bases; nucleotides outside the gene matches: 5. Germline lookup yields CDR1 SGHNT and CDR2 YENEEA. The CDR3 DNA sequence: TGTGCCAGCAGCCCACAGGGGGACACCTACAATGAGCAGTTCTTC. This encodes CASSPQGDTYNEQFF. Supplemented by reference TRBV11-3 and TRBJ2-1, the full variable domain reads EAGVVQSPRYKIIEKKQPVAFWCNPISGHNTLYWYLQNLGQGPELLIRYENEEAVDDSQLPKDRFSAERLKGVDSTLKIQPAELGDSAVYLCASSPQGDTYNEQFFGPGTRLTVL.

The chain uses TRBV18 and TRBJ2-3, with no clear D. The germline gives CDR1 KGHSH, CDR2 LQKENI. CDR3 length: 13 amino acids. Trimming cost V 0 bases and J 11 bases, with 12 bases left between them. CDR3 sequence reads: CASSPPDQEGQYF. The CDR3 region has the DNA TGTGCCAGCTCACCACCGGACCAGGAAGGGCAGTATTTT.

This chain connects TRBV27 to TRBJ2-2, with 14 bases aligning to TRBD2. This CDR3 has 17 amino acids. Germline CDR1 reads MNHEY; CDR2 reads SMNVEV (reference sequence). With V trimmed by 6 bases and J by 3 bases, 6 bases remained unmatched. The DNA for the CDR3 is TGTGCCAGCAGCACAGGGACTAGCGGGAGTTACACCGGGGAGCTGTTTTTT. Its translation: CASSTGTSGSYTGELFF.

The chain links TRBV27 to TRBJ2-1; 12 bases fit TRBD2. Germline loops: CDR1 MNHEY, CDR2 SMNVEV (reference sequence). The CDR3 runs 14 residues. Trimming took 6 bases from V and 9 from J; bases not matched to a gene: 6. DNA of the CDR3: TGTGCCAGCAGCCGACTAGCGGGAGTTATTGAGCAGTTCTTC. Protein: CASSRLAGVIEQFF.

V is TRBV10-1 and J is TRBJ2-1; 11 bases match TRBD2. The J segment lost 12 bases and the V segment lost 5 bases, leaving 6 bases of the junction unmatched. The CDR3 runs 13 residues. Per the germline V gene, CDR1 is WNHNN and CDR2 is SYGVQD (reference sequence). This chain's CDR3 is CASSITSGSVQFF. CDR3 nucleotides: TGCGCCAGCAGTATAACTAGCGGGAGCGTGCAGTTCTTC.

The CDR3 sequence is CASSLLTGGNEKLFF. In DNA, the CDR3 is TGTGCCAGCAGCTTGTTGACAGGTGGTAATGAAAAACTGTTTTTT. The chain uses TRBV7-9 and TRBJ1-4, with a possible D match to TRBD1 (6 bases). This CDR3 spans 15 amino acids. V shed 3 bases and J shed 4 bases, with 12 bases lying between them. Germline lookup yields CDR1 SEHNR and CDR2 FQNEAQ (reference sequence).

On this clone: Other DNA sequences in this sample translate to the same CDR3. The chain employs TRBV28 and TRBJ2-2; D is uncertain. The germline gives CDR1 MDHEN, CDR2 SYDVKM. The CDR3 covers 14 residues. V was pared by 3 bases and J by 5 bases, with 10 bases between. The CDR3 loop is CASSLLAGTGELFF. The CDR3 DNA reads as TGTGCCAGCAGTTTGTTAGCCGGAACCGGGGAGCTGTTTTTT. Full variable domain (rest looked up from reference TRBV28 and TRBJ2-2): DVKVTQSSRYLVKRTGEKVFLECVQDMDHENMFWYRQDPGLGLRLIYFSYDVKMKEKGDIPEGYSVSREKKERFSLILESASTNQTSMYLCASSLLAGTGELFFGEGSRLTVL.

The chain uses TRBV5-6 and TRBJ1-1, with D unclear. The CDR3 has 14 amino acids. CDR1 and CDR2 from the germline V gene are SGHDT and YYEEEE. The V and J ends lost 0 bases and 0 bases respectively, with 6 bases between them. In nucleotides, the CDR3 is TGTGCCAGCAGCTTGGGCCCGGTGAACACTGAAGCTTTCTTT. It encodes CASSLGPVNTEAFF.